Each of the 18 T cell receptor beta chains below was sequenced from the same sample in a study of regulatory T cells in long-lasting Graves disease. Time point described: persistent/refractory GD, antithyroid drugs over 5 years with positive TRAb. With RNA extracted from PBMCs as input, the TCR library was made. Investigators prepared the TCR beta libraries by applying iRepertoire HTBI primers and Arm-PCR of CDR3 regions. TCRdb analysed the multiplex PCR reads with MiXCR anew, one entry per CDR3 protein. The sample yields under 450,000 distinct CDR3 sequences, roughly a quarter seen once. This material consisted of peripheral blood mononuclear cells (PBMCs), taken when the disease was refractory, from a patient treated with antithyroid drugs. Receptor source: a female donor with Graves disease.

The chain couples TRBV9 to TRBJ1-2; 9 bases line up with TRBD1. The junction had 8 bases not matched to a gene; V was cut back by 4 bases and J by 4 bases. CDR1 and CDR2 from the germline V gene are SGDLS and YYNGEE. The CDR3 runs to 15 residues. DNA for the CDR3: TGTGCCAGCAGCCCAGACCGGGACAGGGTCTATGGCTACACCTTC. It encodes CASSPDRDRVYGYTF.

This clonotype was seen ten or more times. The J gene is TRBJ1-4, the V gene TRBV12-3 or TRBV12-4, with a tentative D call TRBD1 (5 bases). V dropped 5 bases and J dropped 0 bases, with 13 bases sitting between them. The CDR3 is made up of 16 amino acids. The CDR3 sequence: CASSRGGTSTNEKLFF. The CDR3 coding sequence is TGTGCCAGCAGTCGCGGAGGGACCTCAACTAATGAAAAACTGTTTTTT.

The genes are TRBV7-2 and TRBJ2-1; 8 bases fit TRBD1. J was trimmed by 5 bases and V by 5 bases; bases with no gene match: 8. The CDR3 is 15 residues long. From germline, CDR1 is SGHTA and CDR2 FQGNSA. This CDR3 reads CASSLRTGSHNEQFF. For the CDR3, the DNA is TGTGCCAGCAGCCTCCGGACAGGGAGTCACAATGAGCAGTTCTTC.

This clonotype was picked up a small number of times. The chain uses TRBV9 and TRBJ1-6; 8 nucleotides match TRBD1. Germline CDR1 SGDLS, CDR2 YYNGEE. V lost 3 bases to trimming and J lost 7 bases; unmatched junction nucleotides: 6. This CDR3 has 15 residues. The CDR3 sequence is CASSADRVGNSPLHF. CDR3 bases: TGTGCCAGCAGCGCGGACAGGGTCGGCAATTCACCCCTCCACTTT. Full variable domain (remainder filled in from reference TRBV9 and TRBJ1-6): DSGVTQTPKHLITATGQRVTLRCSPRSGDLSVYWYQQSLDQGLQFLIQYYNGEERAKGNILERFSAQQFPDLHSELNLSSLELGDSALYFCASSADRVGNSPLHFGNGTRLTVT.

The V and J genes are TRBV28 and TRBJ1-5; D remains unclear. Looked up from germline, CDR1 is MDHEN and CDR2 is SYDVKM. This CDR3 is built from 14 residues. The V gene lost 10 bases and the J gene lost 4 bases, with 17 bases spanning the gap. The CDR3 DNA sequence: TGTGCCACCAAAGGACTAGGGAGTAATCAGCCCCAGCATTTT. Encoded protein: CATKGLGSNQPQHF. Full variable domain (rest looked up from reference TRBV28 and TRBJ1-5): DVKVTQSSRYLVKRTGEKVFLECVQDMDHENMFWYRQDPGLGLRLIYFSYDVKMKEKGDIPEGYSVSREKKERFSLILESASTNQTSMYLCATKGLGSNQPQHFGDGTRLSIL.

This clonotype was detected ten times or more. The V gene is TRBV6-1, the J gene TRBJ2-5; possibly TRBD2 for D (6 bases). Germline V gives CDR1 MNHNS, CDR2 SASEGT. V was shortened by 6 bases and J by 4 bases, with 18 bases between the two germline ends. This CDR3 has 15 amino acids. The DNA of the CDR3 is TGTGCCAGCAGAACGCCCGGGCTAGCGACAGAGACCCAGTACTTC. Translated: CASRTPGLATETQYF.

Comment on this clonotype: One base away lies a much larger clone, so this may be a sequencing read error. This rearrangement joins TRBV5-5 to TRBJ2-1; unclear D gene. This CDR3 has 14 residues. Germline lookup yields CDR1 SGHKS and CDR2 YYEKEE (reference sequence). DNA for the CDR3: TGTGCCAGCAGCTTGGTTACCTCCTACAATGAGCAGTCCTTC. It yields the protein CASSLVTSYNEQSF.

This chain uses TRBV19 with TRBJ1-1; D not certain. Germline-derived CDR1 and CDR2 are LNHDA and SQIVND (reference sequence). Deletions cut 2 bases from V and 3 bases from J, with 13 bases between. The CDR3 covers 15 residues. The chain's CDR3 is CASSITWEMDTEAFF. As DNA, the CDR3 is TGTGCCAGTAGTATAACGTGGGAGATGGACACTGAAGCTTTCTTT.

This chain links TRBV24-1 with TRBJ2-1; D gene ambiguous. The V gene lost 4 bases and the J gene lost 8 bases, with 11 bases spanning the gap. The CDR3 is 13 residues long. In germline, CDR1 is KGHDR, CDR2 SFDVKD. The CDR3 sequence: CATSDGRRDEQFF. CDR3 DNA: TGTGCCACCAGTGACGGGCGCCGGGATGAGCAGTTCTTC.

This clonotype has just a few counts. The chain joins TRBV9 to TRBJ2-5; the D call may be TRBD1 or TRBD2 (8 bases each). The length of the CDR3 is 17 residues. Germline CDR1 is SGDLS and CDR2 is YYNGEE. V gave up 0 bases and J gave up 5 bases, with 20 bases separating them. The CDR3 coding sequence is TGTGCCAGCAGCGTAGATCCAGGACAGGGCGGGAGGGAGACCCAGTACTTC. It codes for CASSVDPGQGGRETQYF.

This clonotype was picked up many times. The rearrangement joins TRBV12-3 or TRBV12-4 to TRBJ2-7; tentatively, D is TRBD1 or TRBD2 (5 bases each). This CDR3 is 14 amino acids long. With 4 bases removed from V and 3 bases from J, the gap between germline ends came to 13 bases. CDR3 protein: CASSSSGPDYEQYF. In nucleotides, the CDR3 is TGTGCCAGCAGTTCCTCGGGACCCGACTACGAGCAGTACTTC.

The chain links TRBV20-1 to TRBJ2-7; TRBD1 is a possible D gene (5 bases). CDR1 is DFQATT and CDR2 is SNEGSKA in the germline V gene (reference sequence). The CDR3 consists of 14 residues. The germline V and J ends were trimmed by 6 bases and 0 bases, with 15 bases remaining between them. This chain's CDR3 is CSAKKTESSYEQYF. Here the CDR3 DNA reads TGCAGTGCGAAGAAGACAGAGAGCTCCTACGAGCAGTACTTC.

The V call is TRBV4-1, the J call TRBJ1-1; no definite D call. CDR1 and CDR2 (germline): MGHRA, YSYEKL. V gave up 0 bases and J gave up 2 bases, with 10 bases separating them. The CDR3 contains 15 residues. CDR3 residues: CASSQEVAGNTEAFF. The DNA for the CDR3 is TGCGCCAGCAGCCAAGAGGTAGCCGGTAACACTGAAGCTTTCTTT.

The J gene is TRBJ1-1, the V gene TRBV11-2; weak D call: TRBD1 (5 bases). The germline V gene has CDR1 SGHAT and CDR2 FQNNGV. Trimming took off 5 bases at V and 7 bases at J, with 17 bases between the two ends. This CDR3 is built from 14 residues. This CDR3 is CASSPVRGVGEAFF. DNA for the CDR3: TGTGCCAGCAGCCCGGTTCGGGGGGTGGGTGAAGCTTTCTTT.

A note on this clonotype: An end of the junction differs from the germline gene, which may be a read error. This rearrangement joins TRBV7-6 to TRBJ2-2; TRBD2 agrees at 12 bases. The CDR3 length is 18 residues. CDR1 SGHVS and CDR2 FNYEAQ come from the germline V gene. The CDR3 here is CASSRQTSGRSNTGGLFF. The CDR3 DNA reads TGTGCCAGCAGCCGTCAGACTAGCGGGAGATCGAACACCGGGGGGCTGTTTTTT.

V gene TRBV20-1 combines with J gene TRBJ2-7, with D unclear. This CDR3 contains 13 residues. Germline CDR1 DFQATT, CDR2 SNEGSKA (reference sequence). V was trimmed by 6 bases and J by 2 bases, leaving 14 bases between them. The CDR3 loop reads CSALQPLTYEQYF. The DNA for the CDR3 is TGCAGTGCCCTCCAGCCGCTTACCTACGAGCAGTACTTC.

This clonotype was observed a handful of times. CDR3 DNA sequence: TGTGCCAGCAGAGGACAGGGGTTGTATGGCTACACCTTC. It specifies CASRGQGLYGYTF. This sequence joins TRBV12-3 or TRBV12-4 and TRBJ1-2, with TRBD1 matching over 9 bases. V lost 6 bases to trimming and J lost 5 bases; unmatched junction nucleotides: 4. The CDR3 contains 13 residues.

The chain carries TRBV19 and TRBJ2-7; D remains ambiguous. Germline-derived CDR1 and CDR2 are LNHDA and SQIVND (reference sequence). The germline V and J ends were trimmed by 0 bases and 8 bases, with 20 bases remaining between them. CDR3 size: 16 residues. The CDR3 DNA is TGTGCCAGTAGTATAGAGGCAGTTCGGCACCCTATCCAGCAGTACTTC. Encoded protein: CASSIEAVRHPIQQYF.